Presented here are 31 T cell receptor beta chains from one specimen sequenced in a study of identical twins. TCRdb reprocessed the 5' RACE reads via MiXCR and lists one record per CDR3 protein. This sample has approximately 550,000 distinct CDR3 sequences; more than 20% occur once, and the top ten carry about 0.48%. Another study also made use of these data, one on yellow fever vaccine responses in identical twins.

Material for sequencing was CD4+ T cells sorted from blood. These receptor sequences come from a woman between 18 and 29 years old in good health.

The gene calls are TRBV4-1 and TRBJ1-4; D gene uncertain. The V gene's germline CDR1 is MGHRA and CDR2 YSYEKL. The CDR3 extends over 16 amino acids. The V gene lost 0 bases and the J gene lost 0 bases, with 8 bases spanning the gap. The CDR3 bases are TGCGCCAGCAGCCAAGATCTAGGGACAACTAATGAAAAACTGTTTTTT. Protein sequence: CASSQDLGTTNEKLFF.

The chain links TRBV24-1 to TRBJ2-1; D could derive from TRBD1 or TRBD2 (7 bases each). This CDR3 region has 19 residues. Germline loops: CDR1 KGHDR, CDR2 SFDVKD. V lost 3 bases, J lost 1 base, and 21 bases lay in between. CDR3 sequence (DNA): TGTGCCACCAGTGATCCTTGGTTCTCAGGGGGAGGGTCCTACAATGAGCAGTTCTTC. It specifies CATSDPWFSGGGSYNEQFF.

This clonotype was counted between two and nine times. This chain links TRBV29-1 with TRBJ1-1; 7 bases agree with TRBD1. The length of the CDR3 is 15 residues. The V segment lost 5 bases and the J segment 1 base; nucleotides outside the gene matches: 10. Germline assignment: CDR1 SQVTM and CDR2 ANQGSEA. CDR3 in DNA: TGCAGCGTTTTGGGACAGCTTGGACCGAACACTGAAGCTTTCTTT. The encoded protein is CSVLGQLGPNTEAFF.

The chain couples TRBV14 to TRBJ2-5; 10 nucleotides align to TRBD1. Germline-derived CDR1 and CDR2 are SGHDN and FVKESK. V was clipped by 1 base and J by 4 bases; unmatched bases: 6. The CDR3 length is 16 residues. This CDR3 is CASSQVKGTGVETQYF. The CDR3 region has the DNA TGTGCCAGCAGCCAAGTCAAGGGGACAGGGGTAGAGACCCAGTACTTC.

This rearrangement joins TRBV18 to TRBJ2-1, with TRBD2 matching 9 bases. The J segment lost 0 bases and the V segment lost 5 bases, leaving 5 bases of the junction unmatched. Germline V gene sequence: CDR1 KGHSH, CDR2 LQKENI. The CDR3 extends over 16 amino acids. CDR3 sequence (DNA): TGTGCCAGCTCAAAGACTAGCGGAAGCTCCTACAATGAGCAGTTCTTC. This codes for CASSKTSGSSYNEQFF.

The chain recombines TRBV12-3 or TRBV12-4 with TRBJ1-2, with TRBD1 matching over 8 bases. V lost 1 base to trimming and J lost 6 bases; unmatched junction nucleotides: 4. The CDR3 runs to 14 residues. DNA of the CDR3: TGTGCCAGCAGTTTAGGCAGGGGGCTGGATGGCTACACCTTC. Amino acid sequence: CASSLGRGLDGYTF.

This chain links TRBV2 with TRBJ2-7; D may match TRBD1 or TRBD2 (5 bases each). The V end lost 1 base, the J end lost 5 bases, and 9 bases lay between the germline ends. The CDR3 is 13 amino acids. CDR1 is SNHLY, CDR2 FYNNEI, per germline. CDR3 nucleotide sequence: TGTGCCAGCAGTGAAGAATTGGGGGACGAGCAGTACGTC. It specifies CASSEELGDEQYV.

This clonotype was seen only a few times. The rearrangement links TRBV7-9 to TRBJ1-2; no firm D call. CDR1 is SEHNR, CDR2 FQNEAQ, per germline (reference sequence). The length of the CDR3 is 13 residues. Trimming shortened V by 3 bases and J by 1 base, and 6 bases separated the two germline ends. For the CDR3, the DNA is TGTGCCAGCAGCTTGGCAGATAACTATGGCTACACCTTC. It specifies CASSLADNYGYTF.

This CDR3 reads CAISAGTGDNQPQHF. Here the CDR3 DNA reads TGTGCCATCAGTGCCGGGACAGGGGACAATCAGCCCCAGCATTTT. The genes are TRBV10-3 and TRBJ1-5; 10 bases are shared with TRBD1. This CDR3 is 15 amino acids long. Trimming took 4 bases from V and 3 from J; bases not matched to a gene: 3. Germline V gene sequence: CDR1 ENHRY, CDR2 SYGVKD.

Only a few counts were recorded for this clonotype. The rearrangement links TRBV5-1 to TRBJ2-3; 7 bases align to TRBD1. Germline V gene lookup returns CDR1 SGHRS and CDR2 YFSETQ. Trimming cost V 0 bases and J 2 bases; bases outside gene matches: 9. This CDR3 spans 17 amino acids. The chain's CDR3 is CASSLGITGTATDTQYF. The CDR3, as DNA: TGCGCCAGCAGCTTGGGGATTACCGGGACAGCCACAGATACGCAGTATTTT.

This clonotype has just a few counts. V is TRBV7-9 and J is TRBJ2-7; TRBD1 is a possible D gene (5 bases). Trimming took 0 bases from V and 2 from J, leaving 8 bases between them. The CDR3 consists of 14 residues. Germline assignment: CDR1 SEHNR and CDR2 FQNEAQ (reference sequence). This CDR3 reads CASSLAQQAYEQYF. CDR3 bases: TGTGCCAGCAGCTTAGCGCAACAGGCCTACGAGCAGTACTTC.

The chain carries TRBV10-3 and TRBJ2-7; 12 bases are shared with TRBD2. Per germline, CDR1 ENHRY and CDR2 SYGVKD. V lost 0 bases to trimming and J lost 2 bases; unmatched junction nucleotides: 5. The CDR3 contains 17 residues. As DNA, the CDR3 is TGTGCCATCAGTGAGTCTTCTAGCGGGAGGGCCGCCTACGAGCAGTACTTC. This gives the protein CAISESSSGRAAYEQYF.

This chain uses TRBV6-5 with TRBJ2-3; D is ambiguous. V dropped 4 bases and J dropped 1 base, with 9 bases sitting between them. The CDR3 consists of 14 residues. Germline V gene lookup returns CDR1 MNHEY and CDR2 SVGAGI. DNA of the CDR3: TGTGCCAGCAGTTCCCGAGAGGGCACAGATACGCAGTATTTT. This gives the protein CASSSREGTDTQYF.

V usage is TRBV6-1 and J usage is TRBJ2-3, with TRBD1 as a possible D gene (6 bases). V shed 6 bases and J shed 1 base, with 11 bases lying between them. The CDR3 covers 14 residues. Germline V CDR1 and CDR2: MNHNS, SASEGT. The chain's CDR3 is CASSTGFGTDTQYF. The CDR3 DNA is TGTGCCAGCAGCACAGGGTTCGGCACAGATACGCAGTATTTT.

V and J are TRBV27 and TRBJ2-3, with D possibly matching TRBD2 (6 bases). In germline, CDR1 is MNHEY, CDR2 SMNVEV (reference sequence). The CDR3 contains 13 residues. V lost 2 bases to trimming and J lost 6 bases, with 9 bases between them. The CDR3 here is CASSLRERDTQYF. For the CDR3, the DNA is TGTGCCAGCAGTTTACGGGAGAGGGATACGCAGTATTTT.

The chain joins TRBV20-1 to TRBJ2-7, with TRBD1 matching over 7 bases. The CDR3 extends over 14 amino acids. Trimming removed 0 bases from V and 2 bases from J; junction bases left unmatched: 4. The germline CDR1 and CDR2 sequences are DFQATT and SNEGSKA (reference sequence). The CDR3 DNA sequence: TGCAGTGCTAGAGAGGGGGACAGAGCCTACGAGCAGTACGTC. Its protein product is CSAREGDRAYEQYV.

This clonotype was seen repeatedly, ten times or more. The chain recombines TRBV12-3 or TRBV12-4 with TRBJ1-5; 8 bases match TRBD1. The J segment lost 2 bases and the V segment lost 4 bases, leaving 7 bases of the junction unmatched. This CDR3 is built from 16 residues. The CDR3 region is CASSSDRGEGNQPQHF. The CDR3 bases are TGTGCCAGCAGTTCCGACAGGGGCGAGGGCAATCAGCCCCAGCATTTT.

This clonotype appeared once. The CDR3 bases are TGTGCCAGCAGCTTAGATGAGCAGGGACCGAACACCGGGGAGCTGTTTTTT. Protein product: CASSLDEQGPNTGELFF. This rearrangement joins TRBV7-8 to TRBJ2-2, with D perhaps assigned TRBD1 or TRBD2 (5 bases each). The germline CDR1 and CDR2 sequences are SGHVS and FQNEAQ. V gave up 1 base and J gave up 0 bases, with 12 bases separating them. This CDR3 region has 17 residues.

The CDR3 loop reads CASRTSVWAQFF. CDR3 DNA sequence: TGTGCCAGCAGAACTAGCGTATGGGCGCAGTTCTTC. The rearrangement uses TRBV12-3 or TRBV12-4 and TRBJ2-1, with 7 bases aligning to TRBD2. This CDR3 region has 12 residues. With 6 bases clipped from V and 12 bases from J, the junction kept 8 bases outside the gene matches.

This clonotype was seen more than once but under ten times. The DNA of the CDR3 is TGTGCCAGCAGTTTAGTGGGGGCGGCAGGGCCCCAGCATTTT. This translates into CASSLVGAAGPQHF. This rearrangement joins TRBV27 to TRBJ1-5, with a tentative D call TRBD1 (6 bases). This CDR3 contains 14 residues. Deletions cut 2 bases from V and 9 bases from J, with 14 bases between. Germline-derived CDR1 and CDR2 are MNHEY and SMNVEV (reference sequence).

The CDR3 reads CASSQEWSEQYF. CDR3 DNA: TGTGCCAGCAGCCAAGAATGGAGCGAGCAGTACTTC. The chain employs TRBV3-1 and TRBJ2-7; D gene ambiguous. This CDR3 region has 12 residues. From germline, CDR1 is LGHDT and CDR2 YNNKEL (reference sequence). V was pared by 0 bases and J by 6 bases, with 6 bases between.

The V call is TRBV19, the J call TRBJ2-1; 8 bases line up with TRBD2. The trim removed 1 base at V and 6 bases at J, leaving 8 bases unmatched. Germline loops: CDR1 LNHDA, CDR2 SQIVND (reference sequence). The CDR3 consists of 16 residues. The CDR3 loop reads CASSIVAGNLLNEQFF. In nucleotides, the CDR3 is TGTGCCAGTAGTATAGTAGCGGGGAACCTCCTCAATGAGCAGTTCTTC.

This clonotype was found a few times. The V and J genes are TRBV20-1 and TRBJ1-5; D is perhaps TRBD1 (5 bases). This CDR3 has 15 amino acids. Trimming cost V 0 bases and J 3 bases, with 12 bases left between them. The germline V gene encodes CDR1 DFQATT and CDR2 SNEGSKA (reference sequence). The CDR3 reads CSARDETGPNQPQHF. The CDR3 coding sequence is TGCAGTGCTAGAGATGAGACGGGACCCAATCAGCCCCAGCATTTT.

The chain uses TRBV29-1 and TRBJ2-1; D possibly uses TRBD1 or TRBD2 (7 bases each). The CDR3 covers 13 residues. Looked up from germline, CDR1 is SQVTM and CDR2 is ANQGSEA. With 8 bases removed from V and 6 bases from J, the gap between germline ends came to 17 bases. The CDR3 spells CSLAQGGGNEQFF. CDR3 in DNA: TGCAGCCTGGCCCAGGGGGGGGGCAATGAGCAGTTCTTC.

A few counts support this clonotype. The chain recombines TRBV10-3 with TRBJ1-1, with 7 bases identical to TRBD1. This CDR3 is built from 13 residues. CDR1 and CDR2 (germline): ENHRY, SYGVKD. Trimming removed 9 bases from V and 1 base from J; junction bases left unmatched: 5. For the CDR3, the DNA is TGTGCCATTACGGGACAGTGGAACACTGAAGCTTTCTTT. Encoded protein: CAITGQWNTEAFF.

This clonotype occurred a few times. The CDR3 nucleotides read TGTGCCAGCAGCTTAGTGACTAGTGATCGCAATGAGCAGTTCTTC. It specifies CASSLVTSDRNEQFF. V usage is TRBV11-2 and J usage is TRBJ2-1; possible D gene TRBD2, 6 bases. Per germline, CDR1 SGHAT and CDR2 FQNNGV. The CDR3 loop spans 15 amino acids. Trimming left V 1 base short and J 6 bases short, with 13 bases between.

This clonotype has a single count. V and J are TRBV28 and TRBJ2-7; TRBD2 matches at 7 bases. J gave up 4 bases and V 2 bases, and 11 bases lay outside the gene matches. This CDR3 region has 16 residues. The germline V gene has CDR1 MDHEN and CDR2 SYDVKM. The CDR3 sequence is CASSLPAGAGDYEQYF. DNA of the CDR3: TGTGCCAGCAGTTTACCCGCTGGGGCGGGAGATTACGAGCAGTACTTC.

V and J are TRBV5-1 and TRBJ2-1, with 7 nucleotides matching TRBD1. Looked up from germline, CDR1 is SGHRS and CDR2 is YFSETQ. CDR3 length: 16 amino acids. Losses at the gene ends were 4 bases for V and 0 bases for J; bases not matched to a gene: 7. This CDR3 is CASSRGQTSSYNEQFF. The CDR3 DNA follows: TGCGCCAGCAGCCGGGGACAGACCAGCTCCTACAATGAGCAGTTCTTC.

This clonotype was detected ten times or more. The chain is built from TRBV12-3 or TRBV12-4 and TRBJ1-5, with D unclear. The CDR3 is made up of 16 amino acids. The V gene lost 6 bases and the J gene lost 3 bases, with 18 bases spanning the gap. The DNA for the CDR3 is TGTGCCAGCAGCCCCCCAGACCCAGAGAACAATCAGCCCCAGCATTTT. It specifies CASSPPDPENNQPQHF.

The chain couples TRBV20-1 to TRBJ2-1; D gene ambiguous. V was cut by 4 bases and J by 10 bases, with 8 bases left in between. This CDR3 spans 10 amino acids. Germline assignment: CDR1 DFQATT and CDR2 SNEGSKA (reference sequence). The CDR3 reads CSATEEEQFF. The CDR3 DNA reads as TGCAGTGCTACCGAAGAGGAGCAGTTCTTC.

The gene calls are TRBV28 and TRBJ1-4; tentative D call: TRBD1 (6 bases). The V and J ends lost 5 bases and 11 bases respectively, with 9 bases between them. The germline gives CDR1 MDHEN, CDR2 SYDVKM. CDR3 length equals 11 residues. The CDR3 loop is CASSQGGKLFF. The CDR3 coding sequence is TGTGCCAGCAGTCAAGGGGGTAAACTGTTTTTT.